This T cell receptor beta chain was captured by sequencing in a study of cytomegalovirus exposure and HLA in healthy donors. Across the study: Earlier findings included more than 95 million unique TCR beta sequences obtained from about 179 million T cells.

This PCR relied on a set of 60 Vbeta primers and 13 Jbeta primers. TCRdb keeps only in-frame clones here, not all; method: immunoSEQ multiplex PCR. The data show 200,000 or so clones, around 80% seen once. This clone was detected a few times. Germline CDR1 MNHNS, CDR2 SASEGT. The V end was cut by 3 bases, the J end by 4 bases, with 10 bases between. The CDR3 is 14 residues long. The source is a girl between 2 and 10 years old in good health and CMV-seronegative. This chain links TRBV6-1 with TRBJ2-4; D not resolved. Sequencing input: PBMCs. Written as DNA, the CDR3 is TGTGCCAGCAGTGAGGTTCTAATGAAAAACATTCAGTACTTC. This sequence encodes CASSEVLMKNIQYF.